The clone carrying this T cell receptor beta chain was found a few times. The data are from a study of T cells after yellow fever vaccination. Germline-derived CDR1 and CDR2 are DFQATT and SNEGSKA (reference sequence). Losses at the gene ends were 7 bases for V and 1 base for J; bases not matched to a gene: 7. The CDR3 contains 14 residues. TCR cDNA was made by 5'RACE template switching, adding a universal primer site and UMIs. MiXCR, applied by TCRdb to the 5' RACE reads, yields one record per CDR3 protein. The sample has about 350,000 distinct CDR3 sequences; 7% to 10% are singletons. Sequenced material: PBMCs, taken more than 35 days after the first yellow fever vaccination. This rearrangement joins TRBV20-1 to TRBJ1-3; 7 nucleotides agree with TRBD1. The receptor was isolated from a man aged 18 to 30 who received the YFV17D yellow fever vaccine. CDR3 region: CSVPDRVSGNTIYF. CDR3 DNA sequence: TGCAGTGTCCCCGACAGGGTGTCTGGAAACACCATATATTTT.